What follows are 24 T cell receptor beta chains derived from one specimen sequenced in a study of blood T cell repertoires in COVID-19. The repertoire was sequenced with immunoSEQ multiplex PCR; TCRdb's copy has only in-frame clones and lacks some. The sample records some 130,000 clones, over 60% being singletons. Sequenced input: peripheral blood. Source of these receptors: a woman aged 70 to 79 with acute or convalescent COVID-19.

In nucleotides, the CDR3 is TGTGCCAGCAGTTCCGTTGGGACAGTGGCAGATACGCAGTATTTT. It codes for CASSSVGTVADTQYF. This chain uses TRBV6-5 with TRBJ2-3; 7 nucleotides agree with TRBD1. Germline CDR1 is MNHEY and CDR2 is SVGAGI. This CDR3 has 15 amino acids. The junction had 8 bases not matched to a gene; V was cut back by 4 bases and J by 4 bases.

This clone was seen a few times. The CDR3 sequence: CASRFPGGSYEQYF. The CDR3 bases are TGTGCCAGCAGGTTTCCGGGGGGAAGCTACGAGCAGTACTTC. The chain recombines TRBV6-5 with TRBJ2-7, with 7 bases identical to TRBD2. Trimming took 6 bases from V and 3 from J; bases not matched to a gene: 8. From germline, CDR1 is MNHEY and CDR2 SVGAGI. This CDR3 contains 14 residues.

The gene calls are TRBV10-3 and TRBJ2-1, with 11 bases fitting TRBD2. Germline CDR1 reads ENHRY; CDR2 reads SYGVKD. CDR3 length equals 16 residues. Trimming took 6 bases from V and 7 from J; bases not matched to a gene: 11. The chain's CDR3 is CAISQPRGLAENEQFF. For the CDR3, the DNA is TGTGCCATCAGCCAGCCTAGGGGACTAGCGGAGAATGAGCAGTTCTTC.

This clone was seen only once. The V call is TRBV6-4, the J call TRBJ2-7, with a possible D match to TRBD2 (6 bases). The CDR3 is 16 amino acids. V was trimmed by 0 bases and J by 2 bases, leaving 14 bases between them. CDR1 is MRHNA, CDR2 SNTAGT, per germline. The CDR3 region has the DNA TGTGCCAGCAGTGACTCGGGGAGGAATCATACCTACGAGCAGTACTTC. It specifies CASSDSGRNHTYEQYF.

This clone was observed a handful of times. The V gene is TRBV7-3, the J gene TRBJ2-1, with 14 bases fitting TRBD2. V lost 3 bases and J lost 3; bases outside the gene matches: 1. In germline, CDR1 is SGHTA, CDR2 FQGTGA. The CDR3 has 16 residues. Written as DNA, the CDR3 is TGTGCCAGCAGCTTCGGGACTAGCGGGGGCTACAATGAGCAGTTCTTC. Its protein product is CASSFGTSGGYNEQFF.

This clone was seen more than once but under ten times. The V gene is TRBV9, the J gene TRBJ2-1, with TRBD2 matching over 8 bases. Germline values: CDR1 SGDLS, CDR2 YYNGEE. With 3 bases clipped from V and 2 bases from J, the junction kept 1 base outside the gene matches. The CDR3 sequence is 14 residues long. For the CDR3, the DNA is TGTGCCAGCAGCGCGGGGGGGGCCTACAATGAGCAGTTCTTC. Amino acid sequence: CASSAGGAYNEQFF.

This clone was observed a handful of times. The rearrangement joins TRBV29-1 to TRBJ1-2; 8 nucleotides agree with TRBD1. V gave up 0 bases and J gave up 6 bases; unmatched junction bases: 15. Germline V gene data show CDR1 as SQVTM and CDR2 as ANQGSEA. The CDR3 is 17 residues long. The CDR3 is CSVEDREPGQVIDGYTF. The CDR3 DNA reads as TGCAGCGTTGAAGATCGGGAACCGGGACAGGTTATAGATGGCTACACCTTC.

This rearrangement joins TRBV15 to TRBJ2-3, with D possibly matching TRBD1 (5 bases). The CDR3 runs 15 residues. In germline, CDR1 is LNHNV, CDR2 YYDKDF (reference sequence). V gave up 0 bases and J gave up 4 bases, with 11 bases separating them. CDR3 sequence (DNA): TGTGCCACCAGCAGAGAGCAGGGTCGGGCAGATACGCAGTATTTT. Translation gives CATSREQGRADTQYF.

V gene TRBV9 combines with J gene TRBJ1-5; 7 bases line up with TRBD1. J lost 4 bases, V lost 3 bases, and 4 bases had no gene match. The CDR3 sequence is 14 residues long. Germline values: CDR1 SGDLS, CDR2 YYNGEE. The CDR3 coding sequence is TGTGCCAGCAGCGAAGGGGGCGGGAATCAGCCCCAGCATTTT. Its translation: CASSEGGGNQPQHF.

The chain combines TRBV7-9 with TRBJ1-1; 8 bases align to TRBD1. CDR1 is SEHNR and CDR2 is FQNEAQ in the germline V gene (reference sequence). This CDR3 spans 18 amino acids. V lost 4 bases, J lost 2 bases, and 15 bases stayed unmatched. DNA of the CDR3: TGTGCCAGCAGCTCATCTCCGGACAGGGCCAACGCTAACACTGAAGCTTTCTTT. The encoded protein is CASSSSPDRANANTEAFF.

This clone appeared a few times. This chain links TRBV6-5 with TRBJ2-7; 8 bases agree with TRBD2. The germline gives CDR1 MNHEY, CDR2 SVGAGI. The CDR3 sequence is 16 residues long. Trimming took 0 bases from V and 1 from J; bases not matched to a gene: 5. CDR3 residues: CASSYSGGGLSYEQYF. CDR3 sequence (DNA): TGTGCCAGCAGTTACTCGGGCGGGGGGCTATCCTACGAGCAGTACTTC.

The rearrangement uses TRBV27 and TRBJ1-5, with a weak D call TRBD1 (6 bases). V lost 0 bases, J lost 6 bases, and 15 bases lay in between. The CDR3 has 16 amino acids. Germline values: CDR1 MNHEY, CDR2 SMNVEV (reference sequence). In DNA form, the CDR3 reads TGTGCCAGCAGTTTATCAGGGCAGGGGACGGGTCAGCCCCAGCATTTT. Protein sequence: CASSLSGQGTGQPQHF.

The chain uses TRBV13 and TRBJ2-4; TRBD1 aligns across 12 bases. In germline, CDR1 is PRHDT, CDR2 FYEKMQ (reference sequence). V shed 1 base, J shed 1 base, and the junction held 11 bases outside the gene matches. CDR3 length: 20 residues. CDR3 residues: CASSLVAGQGARGAKNIQYF. CDR3 coding DNA: TGTGCCAGCAGCTTAGTCGCGGGACAGGGGGCGAGGGGGGCCAAAAACATTCAGTACTTC.

The rearrangement joins TRBV7-3 to TRBJ2-2; D may be TRBD2 (5 bases). From germline, CDR1 is SGHTA and CDR2 FQGTGA. The germline V and J ends were trimmed by 4 bases and 5 bases, with 17 bases remaining between them. This CDR3 contains 16 residues. The CDR3 sequence is CASSSTAGVDTGELFF. The CDR3 DNA reads TGTGCCAGCAGCTCAACGGCCGGGGTGGATACCGGGGAGCTGTTTTTT.

The V call is TRBV9, the J call TRBJ1-6, with 7 bases that match TRBD1. Germline lookup yields CDR1 SGDLS and CDR2 YYNGEE. The junction had 4 bases not matched to a gene; V was cut back by 4 bases and J by 6 bases. The length of the CDR3 is 14 residues. Here the CDR3 DNA reads TGTGCCAGCAGCCCGCGACAGGGTAATTCACCCCTCCACTTT. It codes for CASSPRQGNSPLHF.

The chain combines TRBV11-2 with TRBJ2-5, with 7 nucleotides matching TRBD2. This CDR3 contains 14 residues. The V gene's germline CDR1 is SGHAT and CDR2 FQNNGV. With 3 bases clipped from V and 5 bases from J, the junction kept 6 bases outside the gene matches. The DNA of the CDR3 is TGTGCCAGCAGCTTGGCAGGGCGGGGGGAGACCCAGTACTTC. Its translation is CASSLAGRGETQYF. Full variable domain (rest looked up from reference TRBV11-2 and TRBJ2-5): EAGVAQSPRYKIIEKRQSVAFWCNPISGHATLYWYQQILGQGPKLLIQFQNNGVVDDSQLPKDRFSAERLKGVDSTLKIQPAKLEDSAVYLCASSLAGRGETQYFGPGTRLLVL.

V gene TRBV2 combines with J gene TRBJ2-4; possibly TRBD2 for D (5 bases). V was clipped by 4 bases and J by 6 bases, with 19 bases between them. From germline, CDR1 is SNHLY and CDR2 FYNNEI. The CDR3 has 16 amino acids. The CDR3 region is CASSGLSGGPGNIQYF. Written as DNA, the CDR3 is TGTGCCAGCAGTGGCCTCAGTGGAGGTCCTGGAAACATTCAGTACTTC.

The chain has TRBV7-2 and TRBJ1-5; 11 bases map to TRBD1. The length of the CDR3 is 16 residues. The ends lost 5 bases at V and 2 bases at J; junction bases unmatched: 5. The germline gives CDR1 SGHTA, CDR2 FQGNSA. The CDR3 region has the DNA TGTGCCAGCAGCCCGGACAGGGGGCTTGGCAATCAGCCCCAGCATTTT. Its translation is CASSPDRGLGNQPQHF. Full variable domain (missing parts from reference TRBV7-2 and TRBJ1-5): GAGVSQSPSNKVTEKGKDVELRCDPISGHTALYWYRQSLGQGLEFLIYFQGNSAPDKSGLPSDRFSAERTGGSVSTLTIQRTQQEDSAVYLCASSPDRGLGNQPQHFGDGTRLSIL.

The chain joins TRBV5-4 to TRBJ2-5; the match to TRBD1 covers 9 bases. In germline, CDR1 is SGHNT, CDR2 YYREEE (reference sequence). The CDR3 spans 19 residues. V lost 1 base to trimming and J lost 3 bases; unmatched junction nucleotides: 16. For the CDR3, the DNA is TGTGCCAGCAGCTTGTATCTCTGGACAGGGGACCCCCGAGAAGAGACCCAGTACTTC. Its protein is CASSLYLWTGDPREETQYF.

This clone has only a few counts. The chain employs TRBV27 and TRBJ2-7; 12 bases map to TRBD2. Germline CDR1 MNHEY, CDR2 SMNVEV (reference sequence). This CDR3 is built from 14 residues. V gave up 6 bases and J gave up 0 bases; unmatched junction bases: 0. As DNA, the CDR3 is TGTGCCAGCAGGGGACTAGCGGGCTCCTACGAGCAGTACTTC. It codes for CASRGLAGSYEQYF.

The chain joins TRBV18 to TRBJ1-4, with 8 bases matching TRBD1. CDR1 is KGHSH, CDR2 LQKENI, per germline. The CDR3 runs 16 residues. V lost 3 bases, J lost 7 bases, and 10 bases stayed unmatched. DNA of the CDR3: TGTGCCAGCTCACCGCAGCAGGGGGCATCGAGTGAAAAACTGTTTTTT. Residues: CASSPQQGASSEKLFF.

The CDR3 region is CASSISPTGVGSNYGYTF. The DNA of the CDR3 is TGTGCCAGTAGTATTTCTCCGACAGGGGTTGGTTCAAACTATGGCTACACCTTC. The J gene is TRBJ1-2, the V gene TRBV19, with TRBD1 identical over 8 bases. This CDR3 is 18 amino acids long. Germline assignment: CDR1 LNHDA and CDR2 SQIVND (reference sequence). Trimming took 3 bases from V and 2 from J; bases not matched to a gene: 14.

The chain couples TRBV18 to TRBJ2-3; 7 bases fit TRBD2. Germline V gene sequence: CDR1 KGHSH, CDR2 LQKENI. CDR3 size: 16 residues. Trimming cost V 2 bases and J 4 bases; bases outside gene matches: 9. CDR3 residues: CASSPGGTSEADTQYF. CDR3 in DNA: TGTGCCAGCTCACCAGGGGGAACTAGCGAGGCAGATACGCAGTATTTT. The entire variable domain, with the rest obtained from reference TRBV18 and TRBJ2-3, is as follows: NAGVMQNPRHLVRRRGQEARLRCSPMKGHSHVYWYRQLPEEGLKFMVYLQKENIIDESGMPKERFSAEFPKEGPSILRIQQVVRGDSAAYFCASSPGGTSEADTQYFGPGTRLTVL.

The chain links TRBV5-4 to TRBJ2-1; 12 bases are shared with TRBD2. CDR1 and CDR2 (germline): SGHNT, YYREEE (reference sequence). Trimming at V came to 4 bases and at J to 6 bases, leaving 11 bases not matched to a gene. This CDR3 is built from 17 residues. This chain's CDR3 is CASSKESGTSGPNEQFF. CDR3 coding DNA: TGTGCCAGCAGCAAAGAGTCCGGGACTAGCGGGCCCAATGAGCAGTTCTTC.